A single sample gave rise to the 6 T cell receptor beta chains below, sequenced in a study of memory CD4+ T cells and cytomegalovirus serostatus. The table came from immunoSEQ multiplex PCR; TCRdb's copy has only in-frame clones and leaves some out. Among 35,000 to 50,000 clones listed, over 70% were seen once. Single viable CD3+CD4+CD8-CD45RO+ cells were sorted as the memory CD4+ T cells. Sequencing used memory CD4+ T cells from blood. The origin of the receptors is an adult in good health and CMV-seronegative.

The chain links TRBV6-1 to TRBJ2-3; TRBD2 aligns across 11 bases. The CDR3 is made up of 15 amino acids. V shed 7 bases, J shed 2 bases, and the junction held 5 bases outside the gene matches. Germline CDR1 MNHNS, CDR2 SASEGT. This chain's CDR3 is CASKISGGATDTQYF. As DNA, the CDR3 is TGTGCCAGCAAGATTAGCGGGGGGGCCACAGATACGCAGTATTTT.

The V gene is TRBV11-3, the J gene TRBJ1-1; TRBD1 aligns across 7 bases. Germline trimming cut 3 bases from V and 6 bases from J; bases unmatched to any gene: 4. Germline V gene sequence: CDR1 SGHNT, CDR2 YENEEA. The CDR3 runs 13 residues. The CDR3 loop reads CASSLIQGAEAFF. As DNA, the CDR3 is TGTGCCAGCAGCTTGATTCAGGGGGCTGAAGCTTTCTTT.

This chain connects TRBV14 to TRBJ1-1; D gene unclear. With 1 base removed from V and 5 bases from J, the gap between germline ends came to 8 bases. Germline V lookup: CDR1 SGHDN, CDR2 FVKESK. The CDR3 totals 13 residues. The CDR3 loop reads CASSQGRGTEAFF. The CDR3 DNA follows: TGTGCCAGCAGCCAAGGAAGAGGGACTGAAGCTTTCTTT.

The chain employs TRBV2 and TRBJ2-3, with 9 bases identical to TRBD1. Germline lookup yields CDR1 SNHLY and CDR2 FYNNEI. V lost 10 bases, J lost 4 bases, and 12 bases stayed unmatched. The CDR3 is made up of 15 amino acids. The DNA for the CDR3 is TGTGCCATCGGAGCAGCGGACAGGGGATCAGATACGCAGTATTTT. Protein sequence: CAIGAADRGSDTQYF.

CDR3 DNA: TGCAGCGTCGGGCGGGATACGCAGTATTTT. This gives the protein CSVGRDTQYF. This chain uses TRBV29-1 with TRBJ2-3, with unresolved D. The V and J ends lost 6 bases and 6 bases respectively, with 7 bases between them. This CDR3 has 10 amino acids. The germline V gene encodes CDR1 SQVTM and CDR2 ANQGSEA.

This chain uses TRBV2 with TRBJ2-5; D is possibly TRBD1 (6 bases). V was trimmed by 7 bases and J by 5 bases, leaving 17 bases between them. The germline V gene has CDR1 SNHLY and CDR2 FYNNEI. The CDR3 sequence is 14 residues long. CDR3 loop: CASIFDRFRETQYF. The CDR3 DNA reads TGTGCCAGCATTTTCGACAGGTTTCGGGAGACCCAGTACTTC.